This T cell receptor (beta chain) is drawn from a study of neoadjuvant anti-PD-1 for oral cavity cancer. Findings of the study overall: After neoadjuvant nivolumab, PBMC T cell clonality was significantly higher in non-responders than responders.

Germline V lookup: CDR1 SGHVS, CDR2 FNYEAQ. CDR3 length equals 16 residues. Trimming took 2 bases from V and 3 from J, leaving 16 bases between them. With regard to this clone: Its antigen is not identified.

Repertoires were generated with immunoSEQ multiplex PCR, while TCRdb's copy carries only in-frame clones and drops some. Of approximately 35,000 clones in the sample, around nine tenths were seen once. Patients were newly diagnosed with stage II-IVA oral cavity squamous cell carcinoma without prior systemic or radiation treatment. This TCR came from a person aged 35 to 85 with oral cavity squamous cell carcinoma. The chain uses TRBV7-6 and TRBJ2-5; D may correspond to TRBD1 or TRBD2 (7 bases each). The sequencing used PBMCs, collected before nivolumab (anti-PD-1) treatment. CDR3 sequence: CASSLLAGGGKETQYF. CDR3 DNA: TGTGCCAGCAGCTTACTCGCAGGGGGGGGCAAAGAGACCCAGTACTTC.